The 22 T cell receptor beta chains presented below share a single source sample, sequenced in a study of cytomegalovirus exposure and HLA in healthy donors. In the PCR, 60 Vbeta and 13 Jbeta primers were used. Sequencing was performed with immunoSEQ multiplex PCR; in TCRdb, only in-frame clones are kept and a portion is missing. The table has over 110,000 clones, under 90% seen once. What was sequenced was PBMCs. The receptor source for this set is a man aged 40-50 years in good health and CMV-seronegative.

V gene TRBV6-5 combines with J gene TRBJ1-2; no clear D gene. Germline V gene data show CDR1 as MNHEY and CDR2 as SVGAGI. Trimming took 5 bases from V and 2 from J, leaving 6 bases between them. The CDR3 has 12 amino acids. The CDR3 here is CASSEQNYGYTF. DNA of the CDR3: TGTGCCAGCAGTGAACAAAACTATGGCTACACCTTC.

V gene TRBV28 combines with J gene TRBJ2-5; 11 bases agree with TRBD1. Near its end, the DNA agrees better with TRBJ2-7, so the J call may be wrong. This CDR3 has 15 residues. Germline lookup yields CDR1 MDHEN and CDR2 SYDVKM. As DNA, the CDR3 is TGTGCCAGCAGCCCCGCCGGGACAGGGGGCTACGAGCAGTACTTC. Its protein is CASSPAGTGGYEQYF.

The CDR3 coding sequence is TGTGCCAGCAGTTCGTCAGGGCCCAATGAGCAGTTCTTC. Translation gives CASSSSGPNEQFF. The chain recombines TRBV27 with TRBJ2-1, with TRBD1 as a possible D gene (5 bases). Germline V gives CDR1 MNHEY, CDR2 SMNVEV (reference sequence). The V end was cut by 4 bases, the J end by 6 bases, with 10 bases between. CDR3 length equals 13 residues.

The rearrangement uses TRBV6-5 and TRBJ2-7; D perhaps matches TRBD1 (6 bases). Trimming took off 2 bases at V and 3 bases at J, with 11 bases between the two ends. This CDR3 is built from 14 residues. Germline-derived CDR1 and CDR2 are MNHEY and SVGAGI. The CDR3 reads CASSYAQGYYEQYF. In DNA form, the CDR3 reads TGTGCCAGCAGTTACGCACAGGGTTACTACGAGCAGTACTTC.

The chain is built from TRBV25-1 and TRBJ2-3; 8 nucleotides match TRBD2. Germline trimming cut 6 bases from V and 4 bases from J; bases unmatched to any gene: 6. The CDR3 is made up of 14 amino acids. Germline loops: CDR1 MGHDK, CDR2 SYGVNS. CDR3: CASRRGGLADTQYF. The CDR3 nucleotides are TGTGCCAGCAGACGGGGGGGCCTTGCAGATACGCAGTATTTT.

Details on this clone: Other DNA sequences in the same sample also yield this CDR3. The chain recombines TRBV19 with TRBJ2-7, with D unclear. This CDR3 has 13 residues. V was trimmed by 3 bases and J by 3 bases, leaving 9 bases between them. In germline, CDR1 is LNHDA, CDR2 SQIVND (reference sequence). CDR3 coding DNA: TGTGCCAGTAGTATTGAGGAAGGCTACGAGCAGTACTTC. This translates into CASSIEEGYEQYF.

The chain combines TRBV9 with TRBJ2-3; D possibly corresponds to TRBD2 (6 bases). The length of the CDR3 is 13 residues. In germline, CDR1 is SGDLS, CDR2 YYNGEE. V was shortened by 0 bases and J by 6 bases, with 8 bases between the two germline ends. The CDR3 coding sequence is TGTGCCAGCAGCGTAGGACTAGGGGATACGCAGTATTTT. Translation: CASSVGLGDTQYF. The variable domain in full, completed from reference TRBV9 and TRBJ2-3, reads DSGVTQTPKHLITATGQRVTLRCSPRSGDLSVYWYQQSLDQGLQFLIQYYNGEERAKGNILERFSAQQFPDLHSELNLSSLELGDSALYFCASSVGLGDTQYFGPGTRLTVL.

This chain links TRBV19 with TRBJ2-7; tentative D call: TRBD1 (5 bases). This CDR3 has 14 amino acids. The germline V gene encodes CDR1 LNHDA and CDR2 SQIVND (reference sequence). Trimming stripped 5 bases from V and 4 bases from J, with 15 bases between. In DNA form, the CDR3 reads TGTGCCAGTAGTCCCCAAAAGGGGATTTACGAGCAGTACTTC. Residues: CASSPQKGIYEQYF.

V usage is TRBV9 and J usage is TRBJ2-1, with a weak D call TRBD2 (5 bases). V lost 3 bases and J 7 bases, leaving 14 bases between the germline ends. The CDR3 totals 14 residues. The germline CDR1 and CDR2 sequences are SGDLS and YYNGEE. CDR3 sequence: CASSERRTGNEQFF. CDR3 sequence (DNA): TGTGCCAGCAGCGAAAGAAGAACGGGAAATGAGCAGTTCTTC.

V and J are TRBV5-4 and TRBJ2-5; possibly TRBD1 for D (6 bases). Germline values: CDR1 SGHNT, CDR2 YYREEE (reference sequence). The germline V and J ends were trimmed by 0 bases and 7 bases, with 7 bases remaining between them. This CDR3 has 12 residues. The CDR3 DNA follows: TGTGCCAGCAGCTTGGAAGGGGGGACCCAGTACTTC. Encoded protein: CASSLEGGTQYF.

This clone was seen only once. Distinct nucleotide sequences in the sample also encode this CDR3. This chain uses TRBV11-2 with TRBJ2-1; TRBD2 matches at 10 bases. The V segment lost 1 base and the J segment 4 bases; nucleotides outside the gene matches: 1. The CDR3 consists of 15 residues. Germline V gene data show CDR1 as SGHAT and CDR2 as FQNNGV. CDR3 residues: CASSLGTSGYNEQFF. CDR3 sequence (DNA): TGTGCCAGCAGCTTAGGGACTAGCGGTTACAATGAGCAGTTCTTC.

The chain joins TRBV27 to TRBJ1-2, with TRBD1 matching 12 bases. The CDR3 is 15 amino acids. The junction had 11 bases not matched to a gene; V was cut back by 7 bases and J by 8 bases. Germline V gives CDR1 MNHEY, CDR2 SMNVEV (reference sequence). The CDR3 protein is CASTPGQGARGGYTF. The CDR3 nucleotides read TGTGCCAGCACCCCGGGACAGGGGGCAAGGGGAGGCTACACCTTC.

The chain recombines TRBV5-6 with TRBJ1-6, with a possible D match to TRBD1 (5 bases). The CDR3 extends over 16 amino acids. V was pared by 4 bases and J by 7 bases, with 18 bases between. Germline CDR1 reads SGHDT; CDR2 reads YYEEEE. The CDR3 sequence: CASSPTGTAENSPLHF. In nucleotides, the CDR3 is TGTGCCAGCAGCCCGACCGGGACTGCTGAAAATTCACCCCTCCACTTT.

V usage is TRBV2 and J usage is TRBJ2-2, with a weak D call TRBD1 (5 bases). This CDR3 is 14 amino acids long. V lost 7 bases, J lost 0 bases, and 9 bases lay in between. Germline V gene data show CDR1 as SNHLY and CDR2 as FYNNEI. The CDR3 sequence: CASMTDANTGELFF. Here the CDR3 DNA reads TGTGCCAGCATGACAGATGCGAACACCGGGGAGCTGTTTTTT.

The CDR3 coding sequence is TGTGCCAGTAGTAGTCAAGCGGGGGCCATTAACAATGAGCAGTTCTTC. This encodes CASSSQAGAINNEQFF. The chain couples TRBV19 to TRBJ2-1, with 8 nucleotides matching TRBD2. V shed 4 bases and J 5 bases; nucleotides not matched to a gene: 10. This CDR3 has 16 amino acids. Germline V gene data show CDR1 as LNHDA and CDR2 as SQIVND (reference sequence).

The chain recombines TRBV2 with TRBJ2-3; the match to TRBD2 covers 16 bases. The junction had 11 bases not matched to a gene; V was cut back by 5 bases and J by 3 bases. The CDR3 is 19 amino acids. Germline V lookup: CDR1 SNHLY, CDR2 FYNNEI. The CDR3 nucleotides are TGTGCCAGCAGTCTCCTAAAGGGACTAGCGGGGGGGGAGACAGATACGCAGTATTTT. Residues: CASSLLKGLAGGETDTQYF.

The CDR3 spells CASSPTSSGHNEQFF. The CDR3 DNA reads as TGTGCCAGCAGCCCTACCTCCTCAGGGCACAATGAGCAGTTCTTC. The chain combines TRBV7-3 with TRBJ2-1; D might be TRBD1 (5 bases). The length of the CDR3 is 15 residues. Per the germline V gene, CDR1 is SGHTA and CDR2 is FQGTGA. V was clipped by 5 bases and J by 5 bases, with 16 bases between them.

This rearrangement joins TRBV5-6 to TRBJ2-7; a possible D gene is TRBD2 (6 bases). Trimming cost V 0 bases and J 4 bases, with 14 bases left between them. CDR3 length equals 15 residues. Germline CDR1 is SGHDT and CDR2 is YYEEEE. CDR3 protein: CASSLGGTDYYEQYF. As DNA, the CDR3 is TGTGCCAGCAGCTTGGGCGGGACGGATTATTACGAGCAGTACTTC. The full variable domain, its missing parts supplied by reference TRBV5-6 and TRBJ2-7, is DAGVTQSPTHLIKTRGQQVTLRCSPKSGHDTVSWYQQALGQGPQFIFQYYEEEERQRGNFPDRFSGHQFPNYSSELNVNALLLGDSALYLCASSLGGTDYYEQYFGPGTRLTVT.

The chain is built from TRBV6-5 and TRBJ1-1; possibly TRBD1 for D (5 bases). CDR1 MNHEY and CDR2 SVGAGI come from the germline V gene. V gave up 1 base and J gave up 5 bases, with 17 bases separating them. The CDR3 has 16 amino acids. CDR3 region: CASSYLGSQGSTEAFF. CDR3 bases: TGTGCCAGCAGTTACTTGGGCAGCCAGGGTAGTACTGAAGCTTTCTTT.

The chain links TRBV15 to TRBJ1-6; no definite D call. V lost 0 bases to trimming and J lost 10 bases, with 13 bases between them. CDR3 length: 15 residues. Germline V gene data show CDR1 as LNHNV and CDR2 as YYDKDF (reference sequence). CDR3 residues: CATSRDPLLFSPLHF. The DNA for the CDR3 is TGTGCCACCAGCAGAGATCCACTGCTTTTCTCACCCCTCCACTTT.

The J gene is TRBJ1-5, the V gene TRBV2, with D perhaps TRBD1 (5 bases). CDR3 length equals 13 residues. Germline CDR1 is SNHLY and CDR2 is FYNNEI. Between the trimmed V and J ends, which lost 6 bases and 3 bases, there was a span of 9 bases. The chain's CDR3 is CASSRGINQPQHF. The CDR3, as DNA: TGTGCCAGCAGCCGGGGGATCAATCAGCCCCAGCATTTT.

J is TRBJ2-4 and V is TRBV19, with 7 bases aligning to TRBD2. The J segment lost 7 bases and the V segment lost 4 bases, leaving 10 bases of the junction unmatched. Germline V lookup: CDR1 LNHDA, CDR2 SQIVND (reference sequence). This CDR3 is 15 amino acids long. This CDR3 is CASSTGLPGDNIQYF. CDR3 DNA: TGTGCCAGTAGTACGGGACTACCCGGAGATAACATTCAGTACTTC.